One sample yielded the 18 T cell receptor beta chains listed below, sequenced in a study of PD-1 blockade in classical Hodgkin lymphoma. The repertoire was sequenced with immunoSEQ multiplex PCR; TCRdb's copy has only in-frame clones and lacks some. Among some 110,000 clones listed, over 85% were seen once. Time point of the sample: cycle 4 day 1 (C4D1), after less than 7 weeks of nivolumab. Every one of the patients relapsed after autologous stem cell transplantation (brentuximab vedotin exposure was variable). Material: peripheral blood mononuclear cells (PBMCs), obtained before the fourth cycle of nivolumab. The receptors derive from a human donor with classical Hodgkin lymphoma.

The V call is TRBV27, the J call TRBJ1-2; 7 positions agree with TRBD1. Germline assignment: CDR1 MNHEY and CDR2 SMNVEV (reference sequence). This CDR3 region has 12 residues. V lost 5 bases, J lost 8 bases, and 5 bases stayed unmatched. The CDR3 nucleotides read TGTGCCAGCAGTCCAAGACAGGGAGGCTACACCTTC. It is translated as CASSPRQGGYTF.

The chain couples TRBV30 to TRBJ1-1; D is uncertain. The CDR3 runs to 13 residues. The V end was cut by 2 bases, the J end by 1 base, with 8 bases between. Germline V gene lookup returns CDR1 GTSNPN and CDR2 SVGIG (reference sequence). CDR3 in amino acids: CAWSFGRNTEAFF. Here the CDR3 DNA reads TGTGCCTGGAGTTTCGGGCGGAACACTGAAGCTTTCTTT. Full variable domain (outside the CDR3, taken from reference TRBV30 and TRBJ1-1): SQTIHQWPATLVQPVGSPLSLECTVEGTSNPNLYWYRQAAGRGLQLLFYSVGIGQISSEVPQNLSASRPQDRQFILSSKKLLLSDSGFYLCAWSFGRNTEAFFGQGTRLTVV.

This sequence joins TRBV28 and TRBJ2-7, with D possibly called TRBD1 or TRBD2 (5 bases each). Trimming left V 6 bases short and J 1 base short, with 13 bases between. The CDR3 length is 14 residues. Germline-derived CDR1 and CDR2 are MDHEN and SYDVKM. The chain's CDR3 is CASSYGTGSYEQYF. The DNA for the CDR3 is TGTGCCAGCAGCTACGGGACGGGATCCTACGAGCAGTACTTC.

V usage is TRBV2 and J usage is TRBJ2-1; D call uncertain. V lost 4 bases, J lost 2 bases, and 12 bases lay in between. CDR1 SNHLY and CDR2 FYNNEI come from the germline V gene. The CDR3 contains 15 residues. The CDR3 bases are TGTGCCAGCAGTGGTATAAGATCCACCTACAATGAGCAGTTCTTC. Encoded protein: CASSGIRSTYNEQFF.

The CDR3 nucleotides read TGCGCCAGCAGCTTGGCCGGGGACAGGGGCCGGGAGCAGTTCTTC. This encodes CASSLAGDRGREQFF. The chain links TRBV5-1 to TRBJ2-1; 10 bases align to TRBD1. There are 15 residues in the CDR3. V was clipped by 0 bases and J by 10 bases; unmatched bases: 7. Germline loops: CDR1 SGHRS, CDR2 YFSETQ.

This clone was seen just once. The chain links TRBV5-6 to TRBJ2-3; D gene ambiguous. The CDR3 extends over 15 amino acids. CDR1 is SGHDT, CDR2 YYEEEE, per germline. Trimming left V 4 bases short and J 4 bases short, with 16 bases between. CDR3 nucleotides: TGTGCCAGCAGCCCGGGCCTCTTAGGCGCAGATACGCAGTATTTT. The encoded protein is CASSPGLLGADTQYF. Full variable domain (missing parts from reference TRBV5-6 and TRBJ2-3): DAGVTQSPTHLIKTRGQQVTLRCSPKSGHDTVSWYQQALGQGPQFIFQYYEEEERQRGNFPDRFSGHQFPNYSSELNVNALLLGDSALYLCASSPGLLGADTQYFGPGTRLTVL.

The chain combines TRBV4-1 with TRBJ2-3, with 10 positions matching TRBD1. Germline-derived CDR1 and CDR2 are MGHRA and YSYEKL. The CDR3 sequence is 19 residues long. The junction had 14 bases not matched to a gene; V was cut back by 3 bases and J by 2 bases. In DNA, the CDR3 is TGCGCCAGCAGCCAGGCGAGAGCGTGGGACAGGGGACCCACAGATACGCAGTATTTT. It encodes CASSQARAWDRGPTDTQYF.

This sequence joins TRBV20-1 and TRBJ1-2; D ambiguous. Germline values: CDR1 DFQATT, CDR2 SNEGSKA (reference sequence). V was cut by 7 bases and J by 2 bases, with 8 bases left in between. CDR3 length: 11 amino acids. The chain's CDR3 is CSEDQNYGYTF. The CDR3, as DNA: TGCAGTGAGGACCAGAACTATGGCTACACCTTC.

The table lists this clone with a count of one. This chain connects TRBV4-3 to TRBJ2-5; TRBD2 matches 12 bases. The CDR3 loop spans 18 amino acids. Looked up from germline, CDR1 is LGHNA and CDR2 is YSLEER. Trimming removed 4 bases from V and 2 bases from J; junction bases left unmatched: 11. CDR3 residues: CASSLSHTSGRLQETQYF. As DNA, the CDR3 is TGCGCCAGCAGCCTCTCCCATACTAGCGGGAGGCTACAAGAGACCCAGTACTTC.

Here the CDR3 DNA reads TGTGCCAGTAGTATAGCTGCGCAGGGCCACTATGGCTACACCTTC. Protein sequence: CASSIAAQGHYGYTF. V usage is TRBV19 and J usage is TRBJ1-2, with TRBD1 as a possible D gene (5 bases). This CDR3 has 15 amino acids. Per germline, CDR1 LNHDA and CDR2 SQIVND (reference sequence). V lost 1 base to trimming and J lost 3 bases, with 12 bases between them.

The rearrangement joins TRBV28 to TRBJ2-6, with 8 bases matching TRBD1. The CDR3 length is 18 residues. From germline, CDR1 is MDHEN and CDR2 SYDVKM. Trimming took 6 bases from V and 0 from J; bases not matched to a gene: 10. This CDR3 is CASSLLTGAGSGANVLTF. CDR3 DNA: TGTGCCAGCAGCCTACTGACAGGGGCAGGCTCTGGGGCCAACGTCCTGACTTTC.

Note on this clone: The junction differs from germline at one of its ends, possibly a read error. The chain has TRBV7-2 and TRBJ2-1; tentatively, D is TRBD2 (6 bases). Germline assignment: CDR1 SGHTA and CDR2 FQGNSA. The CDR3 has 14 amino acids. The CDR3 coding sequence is TGTGCCAGCAGCGTAGCGGAACCGTACAATGAGCAGTTCTTC. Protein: CASSVAEPYNEQFF.

CDR3 protein: CASSLLENEQFF. CDR3 DNA: TGTGCCAGCAGCTTATTAGAGAATGAGCAGTTCTTC. V is TRBV7-9 and J is TRBJ2-1; no clear D gene. The V and J ends lost 2 bases and 7 bases respectively, with 6 bases between them. The CDR3 contains 12 residues. The germline CDR1 and CDR2 sequences are SEHNR and FQNEAQ (reference sequence).

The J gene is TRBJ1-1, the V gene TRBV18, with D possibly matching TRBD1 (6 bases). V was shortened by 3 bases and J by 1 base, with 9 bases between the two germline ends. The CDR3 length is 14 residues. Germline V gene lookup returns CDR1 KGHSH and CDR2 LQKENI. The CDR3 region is CASSPSTGNTEAFF. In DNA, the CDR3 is TGTGCCAGCTCACCGTCGACAGGGAACACTGAAGCTTTCTTT.

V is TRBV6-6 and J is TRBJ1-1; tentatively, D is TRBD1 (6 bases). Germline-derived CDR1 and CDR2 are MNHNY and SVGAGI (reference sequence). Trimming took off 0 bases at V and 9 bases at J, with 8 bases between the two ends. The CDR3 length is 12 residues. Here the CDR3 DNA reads TGTGCCAGCAGTTACTCGACAGGTCAAGCTTTCTTT. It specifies CASSYSTGQAFF.

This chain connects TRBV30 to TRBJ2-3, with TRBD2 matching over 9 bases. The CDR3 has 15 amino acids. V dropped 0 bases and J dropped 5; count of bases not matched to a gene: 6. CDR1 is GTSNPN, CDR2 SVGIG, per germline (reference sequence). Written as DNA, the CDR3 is TGTGCCTGGAGTGTAGCGGGAGGTACCGGAGATACGCAGTATTTT. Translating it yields CAWSVAGGTGDTQYF.

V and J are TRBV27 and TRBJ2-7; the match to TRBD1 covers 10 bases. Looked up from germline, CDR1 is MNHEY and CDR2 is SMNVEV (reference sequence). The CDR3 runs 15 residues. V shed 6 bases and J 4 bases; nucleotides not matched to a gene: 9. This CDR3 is CASSLRDRGIYEQYF. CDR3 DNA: TGTGCCAGCAGCCTCCGGGACAGGGGTATTTACGAGCAGTACTTC.

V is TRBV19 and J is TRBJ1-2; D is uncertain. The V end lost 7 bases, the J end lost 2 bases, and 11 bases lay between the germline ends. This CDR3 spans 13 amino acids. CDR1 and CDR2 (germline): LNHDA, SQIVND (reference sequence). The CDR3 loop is CASTDPPNYGYTF. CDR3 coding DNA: TGTGCCAGTACTGACCCCCCGAACTATGGCTACACCTTC.